One sample yielded the 9 T cell receptor beta chains listed below, sequenced in a study of blood T cell repertoires in COVID-19. Profiling relied on immunoSEQ multiplex PCR, and the TCRdb table lists in-frame clones only, not all of them. The sample shows tens of thousands of clones, more than 80% of them seen only once. Sequenced material: peripheral blood. Every receptor here comes from a man aged 80 or over with acute or convalescent COVID-19.

The rearrangement joins TRBV5-1 to TRBJ1-5, with D possibly matching TRBD1 (6 bases). The CDR3 runs to 15 residues. From germline, CDR1 is SGHRS and CDR2 YFSETQ. Trimming shortened V by 2 bases and J by 7 bases, and 16 bases separated the two germline ends. As DNA, the CDR3 is TGCGCCAGCAGCTTTGGGGCAGGGGCTGGGCAGCCCCAGCATTTT. It encodes CASSFGAGAGQPQHF.

The chain links TRBV11-1 to TRBJ1-1, with D perhaps TRBD1 (5 bases). Per the germline V gene, CDR1 is SGHAT and CDR2 is FQDESV (reference sequence). Trimming left V 3 bases short and J 0 bases short, with 8 bases between. CDR3 length: 14 amino acids. The CDR3 nucleotides are TGTGCCAGCAGCTTTAGACAGATGAACACTGAAGCTTTCTTT. As protein: CASSFRQMNTEAFF.

The V and J genes are TRBV5-4 and TRBJ1-3, with a possible D match to TRBD1 (6 bases). Germline CDR1 and CDR2: SGHNT and YYREEE (reference sequence). V was pared by 3 bases and J by 4 bases, with 14 bases between. CDR3 length: 15 amino acids. The CDR3 reads CASSSPGQKGNTIYF. The DNA of the CDR3 is TGTGCCAGCAGCTCCCCGGGACAAAAAGGAAACACCATATATTTT.

The rearrangement uses TRBV11-2 and TRBJ2-2; the match to TRBD2 covers 11 bases. The V gene end was trimmed by 6 bases and the J gene end by 7 bases; junction bases not matched to a gene: 7. The CDR3 length is 15 residues. The germline V gene encodes CDR1 SGHAT and CDR2 FQNNGV. This chain's CDR3 is CASRRTSGQYGELFF. Written as DNA, the CDR3 is TGTGCCAGCAGGAGGACTAGCGGGCAGTACGGGGAGCTGTTTTTT. Using reference TRBV11-2 and TRBJ2-2 for the parts outside the CDR3, the full variable domain is EAGVAQSPRYKIIEKRQSVAFWCNPISGHATLYWYQQILGQGPKLLIQFQNNGVVDDSQLPKDRFSAERLKGVDSTLKIQPAKLEDSAVYLCASRRTSGQYGELFFGEGSRLTVL.

V is TRBV7-2 and J is TRBJ1-6; D gene unclear. V lost 5 bases to trimming and J lost 7 bases, with 12 bases between them. The CDR3 runs to 14 residues. In germline, CDR1 is SGHTA, CDR2 FQGNSA. The CDR3 nucleotides read TGTGCCAGCAGCCTAAAGCACCGGAATTCACCCCTCCACTTT. Translation gives CASSLKHRNSPLHF.

V is TRBV9 and J is TRBJ1-2, with D uncertain. From germline, CDR1 is SGDLS and CDR2 YYNGEE. This CDR3 has 14 amino acids. Trimming left V 0 bases short and J 2 bases short, with 8 bases between. CDR3 protein: CASSVEAGNYGYTF. For the CDR3, the DNA is TGTGCCAGCAGCGTAGAAGCGGGGAACTATGGCTACACCTTC.

The J gene is TRBJ1-2, the V gene TRBV11-2; 7 bases fit TRBD1. CDR1 SGHAT and CDR2 FQNNGV come from the germline V gene. This CDR3 is built from 13 residues. V shed 3 bases, J shed 5 bases, and the junction held 3 bases outside the gene matches. CDR3 loop: CASSLDRQYGYTF. Written as DNA, the CDR3 is TGTGCCAGCAGCTTGGACAGGCAATATGGCTACACCTTC.

This clone has just a few counts. The rearrangement links TRBV24-1 to TRBJ2-3; D remains ambiguous. Trimming pared 7 bases from V and 2 bases from J, leaving 15 bases between. Germline CDR1 reads KGHDR; CDR2 reads SFDVKD. This CDR3 has 15 amino acids. The CDR3 DNA is TGTGCCACCAGCCCTAGGCGGCAGATCACAGATACGCAGTATTTT. This codes for CATSPRRQITDTQYF.

The rearrangement uses TRBV28 and TRBJ2-2; 7 bases map to TRBD1. The germline gives CDR1 MDHEN, CDR2 SYDVKM. The V gene end was trimmed by 6 bases and the J gene end by 4 bases; junction bases not matched to a gene: 5. The CDR3 is 14 residues long. The CDR3 here is CASSTTGATGELFF. The CDR3 region has the DNA TGTGCCAGCAGCACCACAGGGGCCACCGGGGAGCTGTTTTTT.